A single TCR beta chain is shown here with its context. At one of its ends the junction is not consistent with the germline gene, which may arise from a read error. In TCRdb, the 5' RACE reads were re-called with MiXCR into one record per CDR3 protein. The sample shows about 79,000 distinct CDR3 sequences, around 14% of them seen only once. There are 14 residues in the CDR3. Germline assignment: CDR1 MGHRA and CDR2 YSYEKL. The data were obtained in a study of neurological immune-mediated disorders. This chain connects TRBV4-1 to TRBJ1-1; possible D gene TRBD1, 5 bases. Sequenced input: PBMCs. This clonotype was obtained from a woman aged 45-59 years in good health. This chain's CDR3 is CASSQSQGWTESFF. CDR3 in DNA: TGCGCCAGCAGCCAATCCCAGGGTTGGACTGAATCTTTCTTT.